This T cell receptor (beta chain) was obtained from a study of T cells in localized non-small cell lung cancer. Germline CDR1 and CDR2: GTSNPN and SVGIG (reference sequence). There are 18 residues in the CDR3. V was cut by 0 bases and J by 1 base, with 19 bases left in between. The method was immunoSEQ multiplex PCR; TCRdb's version includes in-frame clones alone and lacks a portion of them. The sample consists of approximately 88,000 clones, around 90% of them appearing once. The TCR was taken from a woman between 35 and 70 years old with stage II squamous cell lung carcinoma. Sequenced material: PBMCs, taken before any cancer treatment. V gene TRBV30 combines with J gene TRBJ1-3; D gene ambiguous. The CDR3 here is CAWSVRLRASGSGNTIYF. CDR3 nucleotide sequence: TGTGCCTGGAGTGTACGACTCCGGGCCTCTGGGTCTGGAAACACCATATATTTT.